This TCR beta chain is from a study of cytomegalovirus exposure and HLA in healthy donors. Study-level information: An earlier analysis identified 117 million unique TCR beta sequences in about 180 million T cells. Study-wide points: It was likely that a cluster of highly shared sequence variants was a sequencing artifact. Per a prior analysis, the majority of TCR beta V segments were productive roughly 87% or roughly 30% of the time. Later analysis reportedly placed an Asian-associated ancestry cluster below the roughly 690-donor mean in N-insertions.

V shed 5 bases, J shed 4 bases, and the junction held 16 bases outside the gene matches. The CDR3 runs 19 residues. Germline V gene lookup returns CDR1 SGHVS and CDR2 FNYEAQ. It was with 60 Vbeta and 13 Jbeta primers that the PCR ran. Profiled with immunoSEQ multiplex PCR; TCRdb holds only in-frame clones, not every one. The table shows about 190,000 clones, with roughly 70% occurring only once. As for this clone: Its antigen remains unknown.

This clonotype was sampled from a woman in her twenties or thirties in good health and CMV-seronegative. V and J are TRBV7-6 and TRBJ2-2; 10 positions match TRBD2. The sample was PBMCs. The CDR3 region has the DNA TGTGCCAGCAGCCCACTTGTGTCCTCGGCTAGCGGGGGCACCGGGGAGCTGTTTTTT. Protein product: CASSPLVSSASGGTGELFF.